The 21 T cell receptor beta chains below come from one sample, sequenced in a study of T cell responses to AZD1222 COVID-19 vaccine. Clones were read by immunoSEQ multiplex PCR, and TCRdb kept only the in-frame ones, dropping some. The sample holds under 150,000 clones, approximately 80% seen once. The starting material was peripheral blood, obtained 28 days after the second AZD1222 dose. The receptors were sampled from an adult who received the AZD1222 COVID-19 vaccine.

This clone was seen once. The CDR3 region has the DNA TGTGCCAGCAGCCCAATAGCGGGGGGCACAGATACGCAGTATTTT. Amino acids: CASSPIAGGTDTQYF. The chain has TRBV9 and TRBJ2-3, with 9 nucleotides matching TRBD2. This CDR3 is 15 amino acids long. Looked up from germline, CDR1 is SGDLS and CDR2 is YYNGEE. J gave up 1 base and V 4 bases, and 4 bases lay outside the gene matches. Full variable domain (remainder filled in from reference TRBV9 and TRBJ2-3): DSGVTQTPKHLITATGQRVTLRCSPRSGDLSVYWYQQSLDQGLQFLIQYYNGEERAKGNILERFSAQQFPDLHSELNLSSLELGDSALYFCASSPIAGGTDTQYFGPGTRLTVL.

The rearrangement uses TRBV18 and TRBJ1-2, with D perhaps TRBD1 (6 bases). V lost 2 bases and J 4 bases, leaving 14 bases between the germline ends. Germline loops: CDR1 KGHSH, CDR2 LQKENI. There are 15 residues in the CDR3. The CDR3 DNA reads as TGTGCCAGCTCACCATCTCAACAGGGCCCCTATGGCTACACCTTC. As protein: CASSPSQQGPYGYTF.

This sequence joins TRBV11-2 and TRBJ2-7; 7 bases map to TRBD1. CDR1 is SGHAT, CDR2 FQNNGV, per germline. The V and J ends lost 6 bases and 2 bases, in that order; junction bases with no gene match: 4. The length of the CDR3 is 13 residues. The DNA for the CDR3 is TGTGCCAGCAGTGTGACAGGGACCTACGAGCAGTACTTC. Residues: CASSVTGTYEQYF.

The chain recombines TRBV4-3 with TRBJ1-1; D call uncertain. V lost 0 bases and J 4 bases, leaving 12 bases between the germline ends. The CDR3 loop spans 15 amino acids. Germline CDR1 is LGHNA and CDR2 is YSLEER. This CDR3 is CASSQDAAGGTEAFF. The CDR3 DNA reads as TGCGCCAGCAGCCAAGACGCCGCAGGAGGCACTGAAGCTTTCTTT.

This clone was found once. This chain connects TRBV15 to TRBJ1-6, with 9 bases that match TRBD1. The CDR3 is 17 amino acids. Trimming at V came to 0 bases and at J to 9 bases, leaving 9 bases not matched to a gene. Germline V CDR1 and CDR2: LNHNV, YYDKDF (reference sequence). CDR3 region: CATSREGQGPWSSPLHF. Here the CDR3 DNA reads TGTGCCACCAGCAGAGAGGGACAGGGCCCGTGGAGTTCACCCCTCCACTTT.

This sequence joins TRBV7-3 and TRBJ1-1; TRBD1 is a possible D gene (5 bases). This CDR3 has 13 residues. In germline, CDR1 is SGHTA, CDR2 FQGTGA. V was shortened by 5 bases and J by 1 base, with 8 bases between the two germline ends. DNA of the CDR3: TGTGCCAGCAGCCTACAGGAGAACACTGAAGCTTTCTTT. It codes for CASSLQENTEAFF.

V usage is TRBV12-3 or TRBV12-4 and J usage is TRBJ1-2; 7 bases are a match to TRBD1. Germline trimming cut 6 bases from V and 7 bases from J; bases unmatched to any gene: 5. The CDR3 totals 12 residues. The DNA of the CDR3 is TGTGCCAGCAGCCGAAACAGGGGTGGCTACACCTTC. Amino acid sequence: CASSRNRGGYTF.

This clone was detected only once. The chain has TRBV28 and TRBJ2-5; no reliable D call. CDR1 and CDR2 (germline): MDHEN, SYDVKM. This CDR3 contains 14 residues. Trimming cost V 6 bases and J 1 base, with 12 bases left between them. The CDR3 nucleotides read TGTGCCAGCAGATCCCCAGGAACCCAAGAGACCCAGTACTTC. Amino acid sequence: CASRSPGTQETQYF.

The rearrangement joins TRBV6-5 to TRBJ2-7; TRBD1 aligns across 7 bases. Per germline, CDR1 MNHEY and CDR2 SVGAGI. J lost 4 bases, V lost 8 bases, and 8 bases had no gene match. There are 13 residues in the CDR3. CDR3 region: CASRQGVSYEQYF. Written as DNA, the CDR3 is TGTGCCAGCCGACAGGGTGTTAGTTACGAGCAGTACTTC.

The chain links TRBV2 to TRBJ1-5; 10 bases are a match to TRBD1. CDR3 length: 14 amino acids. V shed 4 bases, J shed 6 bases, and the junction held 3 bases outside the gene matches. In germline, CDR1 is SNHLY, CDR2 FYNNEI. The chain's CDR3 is CASSGGTGAQPQHF. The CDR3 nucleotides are TGTGCCAGCAGTGGGGGGACAGGGGCTCAGCCCCAGCATTTT.

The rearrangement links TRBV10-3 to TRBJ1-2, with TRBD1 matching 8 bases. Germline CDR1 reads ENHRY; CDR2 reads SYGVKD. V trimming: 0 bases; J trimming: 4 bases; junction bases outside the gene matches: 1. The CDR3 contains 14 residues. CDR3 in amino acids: CAISESDRAYGYTF. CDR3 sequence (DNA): TGTGCCATCAGTGAGTCGGACAGGGCCTATGGCTACACCTTC.

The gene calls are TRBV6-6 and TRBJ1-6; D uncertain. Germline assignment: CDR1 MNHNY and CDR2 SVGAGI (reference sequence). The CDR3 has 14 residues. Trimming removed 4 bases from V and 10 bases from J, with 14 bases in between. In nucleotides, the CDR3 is TGTGCCAGCAGTTCCCGTGGGGTCGGGTCACCCCTCCACTTT. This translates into CASSSRGVGSPLHF.

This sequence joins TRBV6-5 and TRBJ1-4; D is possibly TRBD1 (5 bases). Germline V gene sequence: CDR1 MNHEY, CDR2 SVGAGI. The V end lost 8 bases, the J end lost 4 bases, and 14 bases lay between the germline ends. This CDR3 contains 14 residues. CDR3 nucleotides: TGTGCCAGCTGGGGGGATTGGGGTAATGAAAAACTGTTTTTT. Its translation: CASWGDWGNEKLFF.

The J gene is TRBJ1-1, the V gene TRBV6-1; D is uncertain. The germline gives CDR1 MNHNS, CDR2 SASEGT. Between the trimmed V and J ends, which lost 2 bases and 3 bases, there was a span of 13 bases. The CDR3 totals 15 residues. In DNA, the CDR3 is TGTGCCAGCAGTGAATCGGGTTCTTTTCACACTGAAGCTTTCTTT. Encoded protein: CASSESGSFHTEAFF.

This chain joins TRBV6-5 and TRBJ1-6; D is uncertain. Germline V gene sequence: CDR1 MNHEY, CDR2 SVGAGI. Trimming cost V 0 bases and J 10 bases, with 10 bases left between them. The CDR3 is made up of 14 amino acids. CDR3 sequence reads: CASSYSPRRSPLHF. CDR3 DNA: TGTGCCAGCAGTTACTCTCCTAGGCGGTCACCCCTCCACTTT.

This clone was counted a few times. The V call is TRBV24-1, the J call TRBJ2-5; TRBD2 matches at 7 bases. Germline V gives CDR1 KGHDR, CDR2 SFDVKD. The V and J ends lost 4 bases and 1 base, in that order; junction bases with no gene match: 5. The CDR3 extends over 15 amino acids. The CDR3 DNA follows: TGTGCCACCAGTGACCCTTCTAGCGGCCAAGAGACCCAGTACTTC. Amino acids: CATSDPSSGQETQYF.

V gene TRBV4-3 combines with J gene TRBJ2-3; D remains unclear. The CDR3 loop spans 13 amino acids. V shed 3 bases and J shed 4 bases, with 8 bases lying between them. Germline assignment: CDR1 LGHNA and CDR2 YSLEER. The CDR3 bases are TGCGCCAGCAGCCACTCACGGCCAGATACGCAGTATTTT. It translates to CASSHSRPDTQYF.

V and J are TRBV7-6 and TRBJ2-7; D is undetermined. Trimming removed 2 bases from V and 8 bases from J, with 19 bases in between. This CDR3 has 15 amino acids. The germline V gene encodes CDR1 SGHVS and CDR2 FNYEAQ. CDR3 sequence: CASSLFGKSVGQQYF. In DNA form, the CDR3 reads TGTGCCAGCAGCTTATTTGGGAAGAGTGTTGGGCAGCAGTACTTC.

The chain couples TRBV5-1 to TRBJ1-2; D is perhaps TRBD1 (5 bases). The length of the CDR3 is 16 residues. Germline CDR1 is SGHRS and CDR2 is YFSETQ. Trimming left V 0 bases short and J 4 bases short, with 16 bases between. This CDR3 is CASSLETGGMGYGYTF. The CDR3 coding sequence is TGCGCCAGCAGCTTGGAAACGGGGGGTATGGGCTATGGCTACACCTTC.

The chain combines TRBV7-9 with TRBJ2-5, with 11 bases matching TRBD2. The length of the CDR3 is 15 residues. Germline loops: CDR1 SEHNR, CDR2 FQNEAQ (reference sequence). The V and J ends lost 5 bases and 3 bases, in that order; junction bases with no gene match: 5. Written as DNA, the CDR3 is TGTGCCAGCAGCGAGACACTAGCGGGGGAAGAGACCCAGTACTTC. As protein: CASSETLAGEETQYF.

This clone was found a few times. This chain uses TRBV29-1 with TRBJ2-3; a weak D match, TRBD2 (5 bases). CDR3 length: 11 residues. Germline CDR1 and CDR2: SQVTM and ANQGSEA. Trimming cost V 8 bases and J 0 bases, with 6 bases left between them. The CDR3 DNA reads TGCAGCAGCGGAAGCACAGATACGCAGTATTTT. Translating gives CSSGSTDTQYF.